These T cell receptor beta chains were read from a single sample in a study of blood T cell repertoires in COVID-19. Method: immunoSEQ multiplex PCR; TCRdb's copy keeps in-frame clones and lacks some. The table includes over 150,000 clones, under 90% detected once. Input material: peripheral blood. Every receptor here comes from a human donor in a cohort sampled during active COVID-19. Each CDR3 is given with its conserved first and last residue. The D gene is left open where the match is weak. Only part of the rows carry a size: once, few, many, or a class if the clone is expanded.

V	D	size	J	DNA	CDR3
TRBV5-1	TRBD2	-	TRBJ2-3	TGCGCCAGCTCCGTTCGGACTAGCCCCCCAGATACGCAGTATTTT	CASSVRTSPPDTQYF
TRBV18	-	-	TRBJ2-5	TGTGCCAGCTCACCGGGACTTCAAGAGACCCAGTACTTC	CASSPGLQETQYF
TRBV9	TRBD1	-	TRBJ1-6	TGTGCCAGCAGGACCGGGACAGAGGGGAATTCACCCCTCCACTTT	CASRTGTEGNSPLHF
TRBV5-4	-	medium-sized	TRBJ1-2	TGTGCCAGCAGGCTTGGGGGGAGACGTGGCTACACCTTC	CASRLGGRRGYTF
TRBV9	TRBD2	-	TRBJ2-4	TGTGCCAGCAGCCCCGGGGGAGGGCCGGGAGCCAAAAACATTCAGTACTTC	CASSPGGGPGAKNIQYF
TRBV6-6	-	-	TRBJ1-1	TGTGCCAGCAGTTACGGAACGGGGTGGAACACTGAAGCTTTCTTT	CASSYGTGWNTEAFF
TRBV7-9	-	-	TRBJ2-1	TGTGCCAGCAGCTTTGGGGGCCTAGAGCGGGGCTCCCCCTACAATGAGCAGTTCTTC	CASSFGGLERGSPYNEQFF
TRBV6-6	TRBD1	-	TRBJ2-5	TGTGCCGCTGGGACAGAGAAAGAGACCCAGTACTTC	CAAGTEKETQYF
TRBV5-4	-	-	TRBJ1-2	TGTGCCAGCAGCTTGGTTGGGGGGTCTAACTATGGCTACACCTTC	CASSLVGGSNYGYTF
TRBV10-3	-	-	TRBJ1-2	TGTGCCATCAGTGAGTCTACAGGAGTGAAGACTGGTGGCTACACCTTC	CAISESTGVKTGGYTF
TRBV27	-	-	TRBJ2-3	TGTGCCAGCAGTTTATATGGGCCTCGCCAGAACACAGATACGCAGTATTTT	CASSLYGPRQNTDTQYF
TRBV14	-	-	TRBJ1-6	TGTGCCAGCAGCCAACAGGGTGCCGGTTCACCCCTCCACTTT	CASSQQGAGSPLHF
TRBV9	TRBD2	-	TRBJ2-2	TGTGCCAGCAGCGTAGTAGCGGGGACCGGGGAGCTGTTTTTT	CASSVVAGTGELFF
TRBV19	TRBD1	-	TRBJ1-3	TGTGCCAGTAAACAGGGGTCTGGAAACACCATATATTTT	CASKQGSGNTIYF
TRBV6-4	TRBD1	-	TRBJ1-2	TGTGCCAGCAGTGACTCTGTGACAGGGAGCTATGGCTACACCTTC	CASSDSVTGSYGYTF
TRBV6-4	-	-	TRBJ1-6	TGTGCCAGCAGTGACTCATACCAGGATAATTCACCCCTCCACTTT	CASSDSYQDNSPLHF
TRBV7-9	TRBD1	-	TRBJ1-2	TGTGCCAGCAGCGAAATGACAGGGACTGGGGGCTACACCTTC	CASSEMTGTGGYTF
TRBV29-1	TRBD1	-	TRBJ1-1	TGCAGCACTTGGGACAGTGGGGCTTTCTTT	CSTWDSGAFF
TRBV6-5	-	-	TRBJ2-5	TGTGCCAGCAGTTACGGGGCGGCAGGGGCCGAGACCCAGTACTTC	CASSYGAAGAETQYF
TRBV9	-	-	TRBJ1-5	TGTGCCAGCAGCGTAGGAATCGCAGGGCATGACGACAATCAGCCCCAGCATTTT	CASSVGIAGHDDNQPQHF
TRBV7-3	-	-	TRBJ2-7	TGTGCCAGCAGCTTTCTAAACGGCTACGAGCAGTACTTC	CASSFLNGYEQYF
TRBV5-1	TRBD2	few	TRBJ2-7	TGCGCCAGCAGCTTGCGTACTAGCGGGGGCCGTTCCTACGAGCAGTACTTC	CASSLRTSGGRSYEQYF